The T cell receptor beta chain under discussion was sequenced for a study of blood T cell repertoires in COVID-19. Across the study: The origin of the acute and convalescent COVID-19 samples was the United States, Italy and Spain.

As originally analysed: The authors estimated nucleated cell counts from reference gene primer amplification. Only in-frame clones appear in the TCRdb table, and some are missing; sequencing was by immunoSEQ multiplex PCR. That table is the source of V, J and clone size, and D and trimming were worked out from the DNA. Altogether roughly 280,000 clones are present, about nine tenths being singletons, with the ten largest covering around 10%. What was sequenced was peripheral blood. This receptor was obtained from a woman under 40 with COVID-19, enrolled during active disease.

CDR3 sequence reads: CASRGQNSNQPQHF. The CDR3 DNA reads TGTGCCAGCAGGGGACAGAATAGCAATCAGCCCCAGCATTTT. The chain couples TRBV6-6 to TRBJ1-5; TRBD1 matches at 7 bases. V dropped 6 bases and J dropped 0; count of bases not matched to a gene: 2. The germline gives CDR1 MNHNY, CDR2 SVGAGI (reference sequence). The CDR3 length is 14 residues.